This T cell receptor beta chain was identified during a study of blood T cell repertoires in COVID-19. About the study: Acute and convalescent COVID-19 specimens originated in the United States, Italy and Spain. T cells, B-cell-depleted T cells, or PBMCs provided the cDNA or gDNA that served as material.

Source study methods: Estimates of nucleated cell counts were drawn from the amplification of reference gene primers. Assay used: immunoSEQ multiplex PCR; TCRdb lists only in-frame clones, some missing. Clone size and the V and J calls come from that table; the DNA yielded D and trimming. Among 250,000 to 350,000 clones, around 87% were seen once, and the ten largest hold about 2.5%. Germline CDR1 LNHDA, CDR2 SQIVND (reference sequence). V was pared by 6 bases and J by 4 bases, with 10 bases between. There are 13 residues in the CDR3. The sequence came from a man aged 18 to 35 with active or convalescent COVID-19. Sequencing was performed on peripheral blood. The rearrangement links TRBV19 to TRBJ2-1; perhaps TRBD2 as D (5 bases). The CDR3 region is CASSLGLYNEQFF. The CDR3 DNA reads as TGTGCCAGTAGCCTTGGACTGTACAATGAGCAGTTCTTC.